Included here is one TCR beta chain sequence, with context. One entry per CDR3 protein results from TCRdb running MiXCR on the RT-PCR reads. The table has approximately 140,000 distinct CDR3 sequences, over 30% seen once; the top ten hold around 50%. This sample is part of a study of patients and donors after allogeneic stem cell transplantation. Trimming shortened V by 4 bases and J by 0 bases, and 13 bases separated the two germline ends. CDR1 SGHTA and CDR2 FQGNSA come from the germline V gene. The CDR3 extends over 16 amino acids. The sequencing input was blood, either unsorted or a sorted T cell fraction (not recorded which). This clonotype was obtained from a human donor who was either an allogeneic HSCT recipient or a stem cell or donor lymphocyte infusion donor (not recorded which). It is not recorded whose cells these are; they may come from a transplant donor. The chain recombines TRBV7-2 with TRBJ1-5; D is possibly TRBD1 (6 bases). CDR3 in amino acids: CASSYGGAYSNQPQHF. The DNA for the CDR3 is TGTGCCAGCAGCTACGGGGGGGCTTATAGCAATCAGCCCCAGCATTTT.